Sequencing of this T cell receptor beta chain was carried out in a study of T cell responses to AZD1222 COVID-19 vaccine. The table came from immunoSEQ multiplex PCR; TCRdb's copy has only in-frame clones and leaves some out. The sample shows about 100,000 clones, about 82% of them seen only once. The CDR3 covers 13 residues. With V trimmed by 6 bases and J by 5 bases, 6 bases remained unmatched. From germline, CDR1 is SGHVS and CDR2 FQNEAQ. The source is an adult in good health. The rearrangement joins TRBV7-8 to TRBJ2-5, with TRBD1 matching 7 bases. The sample here was peripheral blood, taken on day 0 of AZD1222 vaccination. The CDR3 here is CASRDDRAETQYF. The CDR3 DNA sequence: TGTGCCAGCAGAGACGACAGGGCCGAGACCCAGTACTTC.